This is a list of T cell receptor beta chains from one sample in a study of blood T cell repertoires in COVID-19. Sequenced by immunoSEQ multiplex PCR; TCRdb stores in-frame clones only, minus some. The sample lists 200,000 to 250,000 clones; about nine tenths were seen once. The source material was PBMCs or T cells enriched from blood (not recorded which). The receptors derive from a woman aged 40 to 50 with acute COVID-19. The CDR3 runs from the conserved cysteine through the conserved F or W. The order of the fields is J gene, V gene, CDR3 protein.

TRBJ1-1 | TRBV2 | CASTRGEPTEAFF
TRBJ2-1 | TRBV4-3 | CASSQDTTSGGNEQFF
TRBJ1-1 | TRBV9 | CASSRDSLNTEAFF
TRBJ1-1 | TRBV7-9 | CASSTTGTAFF
TRBJ1-4 | TRBV25-1 | CASSESMENEKLFF
TRBJ1-1 | TRBV5-8 | CASSFWTGEAFF
TRBJ1-4 | TRBV15 | CATSSDLRQGTNEKLFF
TRBJ1-2 | TRBV5-1 | CASSGGIGLDYGYTF
TRBJ2-3 | TRBV7-9 | CASSLLRGGGRDTQYF
TRBJ1-5 | TRBV4-3 | CASSQEFSRNQPQHF
TRBJ2-2 | TRBV12-5 | CASGFGGKPTGELFF